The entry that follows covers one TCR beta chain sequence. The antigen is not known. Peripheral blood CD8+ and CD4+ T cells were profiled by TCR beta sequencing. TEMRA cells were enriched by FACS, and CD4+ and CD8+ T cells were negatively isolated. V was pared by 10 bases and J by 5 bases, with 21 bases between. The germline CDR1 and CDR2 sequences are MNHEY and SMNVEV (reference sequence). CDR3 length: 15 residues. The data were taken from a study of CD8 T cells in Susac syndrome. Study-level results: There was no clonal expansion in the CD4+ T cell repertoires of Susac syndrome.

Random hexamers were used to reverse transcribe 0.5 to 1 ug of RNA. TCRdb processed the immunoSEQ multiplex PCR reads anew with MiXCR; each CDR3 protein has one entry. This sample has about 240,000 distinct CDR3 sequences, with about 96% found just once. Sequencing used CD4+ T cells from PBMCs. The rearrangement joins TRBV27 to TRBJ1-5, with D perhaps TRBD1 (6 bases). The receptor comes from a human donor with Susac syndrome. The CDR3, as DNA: TGTGCCACGGGGAGGGGGGGCTTACCTTATCAGCCCCAGCATTTT. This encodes CATGRGGLPYQPQHF.